This T cell receptor (beta chain) came from a study of T cell responses to AZD1222 COVID-19 vaccine. Regarding the study as a whole: When two AZD1222 doses had been given, Spike-specific TCR breadth and depth rose. Dominant CD4 TCR responses targeted spike regions 160-218 and 743-854. Repertoire collection took place solely once the T cell response had peaked. Clonal diversity may have been underestimated in mostly white British donors.

Comments on this clone: What it recognizes is unknown.

Sequencing used immunoSEQ multiplex PCR; TCRdb keeps in-frame clones, though not all of them. The profile covers about 150,000 clones, with 80% to 90% appearing a single time and roughly 7.3% taken by the ten largest. This clonotype was obtained from an adult in good health. The material sequenced was peripheral blood, taken on day 0 of AZD1222 vaccination.

The CDR3 DNA follows: TGTGCCAGCAGTCAGCAGGGATCCCAGGGAGGCTACACCTTC. Encoded protein: CASSQQGSQGGYTF. The chain combines TRBV2 with TRBJ1-2, with D perhaps matching TRBD1 (5 bases). The germline V and J ends were trimmed by 5 bases and 8 bases, with 18 bases remaining between them. The CDR3 length is 14 residues. The germline V gene encodes CDR1 SNHLY and CDR2 FYNNEI.